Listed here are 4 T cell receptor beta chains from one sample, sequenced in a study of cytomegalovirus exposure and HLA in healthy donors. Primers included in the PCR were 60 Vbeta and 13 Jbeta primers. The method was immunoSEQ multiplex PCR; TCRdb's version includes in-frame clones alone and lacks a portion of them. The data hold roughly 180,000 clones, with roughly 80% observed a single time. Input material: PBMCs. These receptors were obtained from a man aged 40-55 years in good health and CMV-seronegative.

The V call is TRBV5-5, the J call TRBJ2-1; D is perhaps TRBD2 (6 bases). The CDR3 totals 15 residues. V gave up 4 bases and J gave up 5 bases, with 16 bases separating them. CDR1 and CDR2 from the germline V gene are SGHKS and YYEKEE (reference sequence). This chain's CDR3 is CASSLLAGLNNEQFF. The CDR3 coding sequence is TGTGCCAGCAGCCTCCTCGCGGGGCTGAACAATGAGCAGTTCTTC.

CDR3 region: CASSLSTATNEKLFF. The CDR3 region has the DNA TGTGCCAGCAGTTTAAGCACAGCAACTAATGAAAAACTGTTTTTT. The chain is built from TRBV27 and TRBJ1-4; the D is unclear. The CDR3 totals 15 residues. Germline CDR1 and CDR2: MNHEY and SMNVEV (reference sequence). The V end was cut by 2 bases, the J end by 0 bases, with 7 bases between.

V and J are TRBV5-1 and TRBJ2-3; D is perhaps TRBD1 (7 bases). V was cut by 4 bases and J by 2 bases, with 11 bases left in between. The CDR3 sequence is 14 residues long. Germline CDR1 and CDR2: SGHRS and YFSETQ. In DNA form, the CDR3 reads TGCGCCAGCAGCCTCAGGGGGGACACAGATACGCAGTATTTT. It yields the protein CASSLRGDTDTQYF.

The CDR3 coding sequence is TGTGCCACCAGCACCCAGGGCCCCGGGGAGCTGTTTTTT. Its translation: CATSTQGPGELFF. The chain employs TRBV15 and TRBJ2-2; D perhaps matches TRBD1 (5 bases). The CDR3 spans 13 residues. V gave up 4 bases and J gave up 6 bases, with 9 bases separating them. Germline CDR1 is LNHNV and CDR2 is YYDKDF (reference sequence).